The rows below give T cell receptor beta chains drawn from one sample of a study of blood T cell repertoires in COVID-19. TCRdb keeps only in-frame clones here, not all; method: immunoSEQ multiplex PCR. This sample has some 71,000 clones; 81% occur once, and the top ten carry 0.83%. Sequencing was performed on peripheral blood. The source is a woman in her seventies with acute or convalescent COVID-19. Each CDR3 is given with its conserved first and last residue. The D gene is left open where the match is weak. Only some rows state a clone size, as once, few, many or a class for expanded clones.

v_gene	len	j_gene	abundance	d_gene	CDR3nt	CDR3aa
TRBV19	16	TRBJ1-1	-	TRBD1	TGTGCCAGTAGGGCCGGGACAGGGGCCTTGAACACTGAAGCTTTCTTT	CASRAGTGALNTEAFF
TRBV18	13	TRBJ2-5	-	-	TGTGCCAGCTCCGGCCCCCAGGAAGAGACCCAGTACTTC	CASSGPQEETQYF
TRBV9	15	TRBJ2-1	-	TRBD1	TGTGCCAGCAGCCCCCGAACAGGGGGCTGGAATGAGCAGTTCTTC	CASSPRTGGWNEQFF
TRBV2	14	TRBJ2-1	-	TRBD2	TGTGCCAGCAGTGACCTAGCGGGAAGCAATGAGCAGTTCTTC	CASSDLAGSNEQFF
TRBV27	16	TRBJ2-7	-	TRBD2	TGTGCCAGCAGTTTATCATCAGCGGGAGGGACCTACGAGCAGTACTTC	CASSLSSAGGTYEQYF
TRBV30	14	TRBJ1-2	-	TRBD1	TGTGCCTGGAGTCCGTACCTGGACAGGTCCGGCTACACCTTC	CAWSPYLDRSGYTF
TRBV5-5	16	TRBJ1-4	-	TRBD1	TGTGCCAGCCAGTTGGGTTCCGGACAGGGGGTTGAAAAACTGTTTTTT	CASQLGSGQGVEKLFF
TRBV6-5	11	TRBJ1-5	-	-	TGTGCCAGCAGTCGTGATCAGCCCCAGCATTTT	CASSRDQPQHF
TRBV6-1	16	TRBJ1-2	-	-	TGTGCCAGCAGTGAATGGAGCGGGCAGGGCGGCTATGGCTACACCTTC	CASSEWSGQGGYGYTF
TRBV5-4	17	TRBJ2-2	-	-	TGTGCCAGCAGCTTGCGGAACAGGGCATCGAACACCGGGGAGCTGTTTTTT	CASSLRNRASNTGELFF
TRBV29-1	13	TRBJ1-2	-	TRBD1	TGCAGCGCTGGGGACAGGTCGAACTATGGCTACACCTTC	CSAGDRSNYGYTF
TRBV12-5	16	TRBJ2-1	-	-	TGTGCTAGTGGTTTGGCGGAGGTGTGGAACTACAATGAGCAGTTCTTC	CASGLAEVWNYNEQFF
TRBV11-2	18	TRBJ2-2	-	TRBD2	TGTGCCAGCAGCTTAGTAGTTCTAGCGGGGGGTTTGACCGGGGAGCTGTTTTTT	CASSLVVLAGGLTGELFF
TRBV30	18	TRBJ1-5	-	-	TGTGCCTGGAGATTAGGGCTCGACAGATTCTATAGCAATCAGCCCCAGCATTTT	CAWRLGLDRFYSNQPQHF
TRBV27	14	TRBJ2-4	-	TRBD2	TGTGCCAGCAGTAATAGCGGGGCCAAAAACATTCAGTACTTC	CASSNSGAKNIQYF
TRBV5-1	14	TRBJ1-4	-	TRBD1	TGCGCCAGCAGCGATACGACAGGGATCGAAAAACTGTTTTTT	CASSDTTGIEKLFF
TRBV3-1/TRBV3-2	16	TRBJ1-2	-	-	TGTGCCAGCAGCCAAGTCGGGGGGGGCCATGCCTATGGCTACACCTTC	CASSQVGGGHAYGYTF
TRBV7-9	11	TRBJ1-1	-	TRBD1	TGTGCCAGCCGTGGACAGGGTGAAACTTTCTTT	CASRGQGETFF
TRBV10-1	15	TRBJ2-3	few	-	TGCGCCAGCAGGGGAGGCGGGGTACACACAGATACGCAGTATTTT	CASRGGGVHTDTQYF
TRBV7-2	16	TRBJ2-7	few	TRBD1	TGTGCCAGCAGCTTAGTCCCCAGGGGGATTACTTACGAGCAGTACTTC	CASSLVPRGITYEQYF
TRBV14	16	TRBJ1-1	many	TRBD1	TGTGCCAGCAGCCTCAACGCCGGGACAGCCAACACTGAAGCTTTCTTT	CASSLNAGTANTEAFF
TRBV9	16	TRBJ2-1	once	TRBD2	TGTGCCAGCAGCCCCACCCTTAGCGGGAGGGCCGTTGAGCAGTTCTTC	CASSPTLSGRAVEQFF
TRBV6-2/TRBV6-3	15	TRBJ2-7	-	TRBD1	TGTGCCAGCAGTTACTCCGGGACAGGGGGCTACGAGCAGTACTTC	CASSYSGTGGYEQYF
TRBV2	13	TRBJ2-3	-	TRBD1	TGTGCCAGCAGCAGACAGGGGTCAGATACGCAGTATTTT	CASSRQGSDTQYF
TRBV9	16	TRBJ2-3	-	TRBD2	TGTGCCAGCAGCGCCACTAGCGGGGGGGCCTTAGATACGCAGTATTTT	CASSATSGGALDTQYF
TRBV19	13	TRBJ1-5	-	-	TGTGCCAGTAGTATCTCTTACCAGCAGCCCCAGCATTTT	CASSISYQQPQHF
TRBV15	17	TRBJ1-1	-	TRBD1	TGTGCCACCAGCCCAGCCCCTCTACAGGGGGCGAACACTGAAGCTTTCTTT	CATSPAPLQGANTEAFF
TRBV7-9	14	TRBJ2-7	-	TRBD2	TGTGCCAGCAGCTTAGGCTTATCATGGGAGGGGCAGTACTTC	CASSLGLSWEGQYF
TRBV2	13	TRBJ1-1	-	-	TGTGCCAGCATTCAGTATAGGAGCACTGAAGCTTTCTTT	CASIQYRSTEAFF